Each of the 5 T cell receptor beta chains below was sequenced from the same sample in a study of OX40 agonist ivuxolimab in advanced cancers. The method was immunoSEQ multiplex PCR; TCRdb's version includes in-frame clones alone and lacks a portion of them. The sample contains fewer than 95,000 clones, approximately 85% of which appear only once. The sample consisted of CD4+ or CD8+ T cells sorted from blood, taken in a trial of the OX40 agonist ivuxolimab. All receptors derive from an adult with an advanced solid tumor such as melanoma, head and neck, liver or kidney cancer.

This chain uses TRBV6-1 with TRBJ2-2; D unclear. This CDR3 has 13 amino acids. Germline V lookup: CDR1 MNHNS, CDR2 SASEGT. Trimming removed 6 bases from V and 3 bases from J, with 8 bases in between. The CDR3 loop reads CASSTTYTGELFF. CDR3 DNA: TGTGCCAGCAGCACGACTTACACCGGGGAGCTGTTTTTT.

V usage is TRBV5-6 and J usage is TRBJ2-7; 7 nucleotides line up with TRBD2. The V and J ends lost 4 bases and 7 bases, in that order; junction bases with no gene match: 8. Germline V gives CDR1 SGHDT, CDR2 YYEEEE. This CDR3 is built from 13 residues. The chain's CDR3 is CASSPDYGGEQYF. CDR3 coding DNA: TGTGCCAGCAGCCCGGACTACGGGGGGGAGCAGTACTTC.

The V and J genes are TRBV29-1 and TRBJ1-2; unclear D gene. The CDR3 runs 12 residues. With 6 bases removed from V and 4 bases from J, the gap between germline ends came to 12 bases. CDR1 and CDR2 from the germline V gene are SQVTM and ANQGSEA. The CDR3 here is CSVSSGSYGYTF. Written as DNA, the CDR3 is TGCAGCGTGAGCTCAGGTTCCTATGGCTACACCTTC. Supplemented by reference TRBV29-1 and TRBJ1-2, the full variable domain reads SAVISQKPSRDICQRGTSLTIQCQVDSQVTMMFWYRQQPGQSLTLIATANQGSEATYESGFVIDKFPISRPNLTFSTLTVSNMSPEDSSIYLCSVSSGSYGYTFGSGTRLTVV.

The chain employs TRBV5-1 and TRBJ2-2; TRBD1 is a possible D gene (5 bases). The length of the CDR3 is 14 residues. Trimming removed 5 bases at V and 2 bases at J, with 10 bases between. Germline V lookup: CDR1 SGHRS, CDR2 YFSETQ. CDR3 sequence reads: CASSPRGNTGELFF. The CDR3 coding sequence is TGCGCCAGCAGTCCTAGGGGTAACACCGGGGAGCTGTTTTTT.

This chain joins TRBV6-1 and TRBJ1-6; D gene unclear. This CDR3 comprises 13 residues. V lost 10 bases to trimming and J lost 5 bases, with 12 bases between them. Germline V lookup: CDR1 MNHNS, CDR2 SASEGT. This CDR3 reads CATQDTNNSPLHF. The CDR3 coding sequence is TGTGCCACCCAAGACACCAATAATTCACCCCTCCACTTT.